A single sample gave rise to the 16 T cell receptor beta chains below, sequenced in a study of beta chain features in type 1 diabetes. The whole isolated RNA underwent reverse transcription, so sequencing captured expressed TCRB transcripts. Clones were read by immunoSEQ multiplex PCR, and TCRdb kept only the in-frame ones, dropping some. The data show a few hundred thousand clones, with around 14% seen just once and under 0.04% held by the top ten. Sequencing was done on a sample of naive CD4+ T cells from blood. These receptors originate from a young man in good health.

J is TRBJ1-2 and V is TRBV4-2; TRBD1 might be the D (6 bases). CDR3 length: 16 amino acids. The germline gives CDR1 LGHNA, CDR2 YNFKEQ. Trimming pared 0 bases from V and 4 bases from J, leaving 15 bases between. The CDR3 loop is CASSQDGGRDGYGYTF. For the CDR3, the DNA is TGTGCCAGCAGCCAAGATGGGGGCAGGGACGGCTATGGCTACACCTTC.

Turning to this clone: Other DNA sequences in this sample translate to the same CDR3. This chain links TRBV30 with TRBJ2-4; possible D gene TRBD1, 6 bases. Trimming removed 2 bases from V and 1 base from J, with 21 bases in between. Germline CDR1 GTSNPN, CDR2 SVGIG (reference sequence). CDR3 size: 18 residues. The CDR3 region has the DNA TGTGCCTGGAGTCCCCGGACAAGAGGACAGTTGGCCAAAAACATTCAGTACTTC. It yields the protein CAWSPRTRGQLAKNIQYF.

The chain has TRBV30 and TRBJ2-3, with TRBD2 matching 12 bases. Germline trimming cut 1 base from V and 0 bases from J; bases unmatched to any gene: 11. Germline V lookup: CDR1 GTSNPN, CDR2 SVGIG (reference sequence). The CDR3 spans 19 residues. For the CDR3, the DNA is TGTGCCTGGAGTGCCAGACTAGCGGGAGCTAAACCTAGCACAGATACGCAGTATTTT. Its protein product is CAWSARLAGAKPSTDTQYF.

The chain employs TRBV4-1 and TRBJ1-3; D is unclear. With 5 bases removed from V and 1 base from J, the gap between germline ends came to 12 bases. There are 15 residues in the CDR3. Germline-derived CDR1 and CDR2 are MGHRA and YSYEKL. Here the CDR3 DNA reads TGCGCCAGCAGCTCCCCGGGGAATTCTGGAAACACCATATATTTT. Protein sequence: CASSSPGNSGNTIYF.

The CDR3 spells CSVVGRGTDTQYF. The DNA of the CDR3 is TGCAGCGTTGTCGGGCGGGGGACAGATACGCAGTATTTT. This rearrangement joins TRBV29-1 to TRBJ2-3, with TRBD2 identical over 7 bases. V shed 4 bases, J shed 3 bases, and the junction held 4 bases outside the gene matches. CDR3 length: 13 residues. CDR1 and CDR2 from the germline V gene are SQVTM and ANQGSEA.

Only a few counts were recorded for this clone. The rearrangement uses TRBV9 and TRBJ2-3, with unresolved D. CDR3 size: 15 residues. CDR1 is SGDLS, CDR2 YYNGEE, per germline. The V end lost 2 bases, the J end lost 4 bases, and 14 bases lay between the germline ends. The CDR3 reads CASSVTMTRADTQYF. The CDR3 DNA is TGTGCCAGCAGCGTCACTATGACCCGCGCAGATACGCAGTATTTT.

This clone occurred a few times. The V and J genes are TRBV9 and TRBJ2-1; tentatively, D is TRBD1 (6 bases). V was trimmed by 4 bases and J by 5 bases, leaving 16 bases between them. Germline V gives CDR1 SGDLS, CDR2 YYNGEE. The CDR3 is 15 residues long. CDR3 coding DNA: TGTGCCAGCAGCCCCCCGGGACATCAACACAATGAGCAGTTCTTC. Protein sequence: CASSPPGHQHNEQFF. Complete variable domain (other parts from reference TRBV9 and TRBJ2-1): DSGVTQTPKHLITATGQRVTLRCSPRSGDLSVYWYQQSLDQGLQFLIQYYNGEERAKGNILERFSAQQFPDLHSELNLSSLELGDSALYFCASSPPGHQHNEQFFGPGTRLTVL.

This clone turned up a few times. The chain links TRBV29-1 to TRBJ1-1; D may be TRBD1 (5 bases). The V gene's germline CDR1 is SQVTM and CDR2 ANQGSEA. With 7 bases removed from V and 0 bases from J, the gap between germline ends came to 18 bases. The CDR3 sequence is 15 residues long. CDR3 in amino acids: CSAGPWGRLNTEAFF. CDR3 in DNA: TGCAGCGCGGGGCCCTGGGGACGACTGAACACTGAAGCTTTCTTT.

The chain carries TRBV7-6 and TRBJ2-1; TRBD2 aligns across 8 bases. The germline V gene encodes CDR1 SGHVS and CDR2 FNYEAQ. The junction had 14 bases not matched to a gene; V was cut back by 4 bases and J by 9 bases. This CDR3 spans 16 amino acids. The CDR3 nucleotides read TGTGCCAGCAGCTCCCCGTTCCGCGCGGGGGGCAGTGAGCAGTTCTTC. It specifies CASSSPFRAGGSEQFF.

This clone was found a few times. The chain is built from TRBV29-1 and TRBJ2-7, with 8 bases lining up with TRBD2. CDR1 and CDR2 from the germline V gene are SQVTM and ANQGSEA. The CDR3 has 12 amino acids. V dropped 4 bases and J dropped 3; count of bases not matched to a gene: 2. DNA of the CDR3: TGCAGCGTTGGTACTAGCGGCTACGAGCAGTACGTC. Translating it yields CSVGTSGYEQYV.

This clone turned up a few times. The chain carries TRBV25-1 and TRBJ1-5; the D is unclear. The germline V gene has CDR1 MGHDK and CDR2 SYGVNS. Trimming removed 5 bases from V and 0 bases from J, with 2 bases in between. The CDR3 extends over 12 amino acids. Here the CDR3 reads CASSNSNQPQHF. The CDR3 nucleotides are TGTGCCAGCAGTAATAGCAATCAGCCCCAGCATTTT.

The J gene is TRBJ2-2, the V gene TRBV5-1, with D hard to call. The germline gives CDR1 SGHRS, CDR2 YFSETQ. The V end was cut by 0 bases, the J end by 3 bases, with 9 bases between. The CDR3 length is 15 residues. This CDR3 is CASSLVVADTGELFF. The CDR3 coding sequence is TGCGCCAGCAGCTTGGTAGTGGCGGACACCGGGGAGCTGTTTTTT.

This clone was seen a few times. The CDR3 DNA sequence: TGTGCCACCAGCCTAAACAGGGCTCCAGGATCGAGCTACACCTTC. Residues: CATSLNRAPGSSYTF. The chain recombines TRBV15 with TRBJ1-2, with D possibly matching TRBD1 (6 bases). The CDR3 has 15 amino acids. Deletions cut 5 bases from V and 9 bases from J, with 22 bases between. Germline lookup yields CDR1 LNHNV and CDR2 YYDKDF (reference sequence).

The sample holds a few counts of this clone. This chain joins TRBV23-1 and TRBJ2-7; D not resolved. TRBV23-1 is an ORF, and what it does is uncertain. The CDR3 totals 15 residues. Deletions cut 6 bases from V and 3 bases from J, with 18 bases between. The CDR3 DNA reads TGCGCCAGCAGGCCACCCGACCCTAGTGACTACGAGCAGTACGTC. The encoded protein is CASRPPDPSDYEQYV.

This clone was counted between two and nine times. The chain links TRBV7-8 to TRBJ2-7; 12 bases line up with TRBD2. Germline loops: CDR1 SGHVS, CDR2 FQNEAQ. The CDR3 is made up of 15 amino acids. The J segment lost 9 bases and the V segment lost 1 base, leaving 7 bases of the junction unmatched. Here the CDR3 reads CASSLDLAGGPAQYV. For the CDR3, the DNA is TGTGCCAGCAGCTTAGATCTAGCGGGAGGGCCAGCGCAGTACGTC.

The chain employs TRBV29-1 and TRBJ2-1, with TRBD1 matching 7 bases. The CDR3 has 15 residues. CDR1 is SQVTM, CDR2 ANQGSEA, per germline. J gave up 7 bases and V 7 bases, and 16 bases lay outside the gene matches. The CDR3 DNA reads as TGCAGCGCCCGACCGGTAGGGGGCTTTCTAAATGAGCAGTTCTTC. Its translation: CSARPVGGFLNEQFF.